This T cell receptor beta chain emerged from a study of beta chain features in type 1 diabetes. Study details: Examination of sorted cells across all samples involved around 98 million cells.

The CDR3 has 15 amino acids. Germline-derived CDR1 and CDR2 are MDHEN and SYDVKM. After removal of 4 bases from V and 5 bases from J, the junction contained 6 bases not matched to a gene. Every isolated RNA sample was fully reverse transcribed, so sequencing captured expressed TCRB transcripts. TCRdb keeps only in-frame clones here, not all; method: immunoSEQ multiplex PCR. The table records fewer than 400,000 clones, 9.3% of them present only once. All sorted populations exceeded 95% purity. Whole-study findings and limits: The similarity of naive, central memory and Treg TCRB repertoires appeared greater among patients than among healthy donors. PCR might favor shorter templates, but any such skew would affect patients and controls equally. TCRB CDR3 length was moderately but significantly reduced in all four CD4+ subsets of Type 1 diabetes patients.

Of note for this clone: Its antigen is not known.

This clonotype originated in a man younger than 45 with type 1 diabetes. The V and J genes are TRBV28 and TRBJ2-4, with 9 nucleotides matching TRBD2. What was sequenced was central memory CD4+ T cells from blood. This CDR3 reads CASSSGGTSQNIQYF. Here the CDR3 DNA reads TGTGCCAGCAGTTCAGGAGGGACTAGCCAAAACATTCAGTACTTC. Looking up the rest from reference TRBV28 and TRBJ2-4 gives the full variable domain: DVKVTQSSRYLVKRTGEKVFLECVQDMDHENMFWYRQDPGLGLRLIYFSYDVKMKEKGDIPEGYSVSREKKERFSLILESASTNQTSMYLCASSSGGTSQNIQYFGAGTRLSVL.